This TCR beta chain was sequenced for a study of blood T cell repertoires in COVID-19 (dated by TCRdb to 2018 to 2021). About the investigation overall: Samples covering the acute and convalescent phases of COVID-19 were provided by collaborators in the United States, Italy and Spain. The material from the prospective study consisted of cDNA or gDNA derived from T cells, B-cell-depleted T cells, or PBMCs. The samples were drawn from two sources: the first 160 participants of the ongoing ImmuneRACE study, and 1,000 to 1,500 subjects contributed by 6 global collaborators. A freely available public database, intended as a resource for researchers studying the immune response to SARS-CoV-2, is where the repertoires were released. Deeply sampled blood TCRbeta repertoires from subjects exposed to, actively infected with, or recovered from COVID-19 were included in the dataset. Sample metadata almost always included a de-identified subject ID, COVID-19 status, age in years and sex. Where available, HLA class I and class II types were taken from metadata supplied by the sample provider and were not determined by assay-based typing. Broad study findings and their caveats: Clinical and demographic metadata were provided uncurated, with the amount varying by source and participant.

In the prospective study, participants were about 18 to 95 years old, resided in 25 or so geographic areas of the United States, and were enrolled through a virtual design. To assign participants to cohorts, the prospective study relied on clinical history that participants themselves reported in a screening survey and a study questionnaire. ImmuneRACE Cohort 3 recovered participants were defined by two consecutive negative NP/OP PCR tests, healthcare professional clearance, or symptom resolution. In the prospective study, mobile phlebotomists collected whole blood, serum and a nasopharyngeal or oropharyngeal swab from each participant. Over an approximately 2-month period, participants in the prospective study had the option of providing additional blood draws and questionnaires. Blood samples from the prospective study were shipped frozen or at room temperature prior to DNA extraction. There are a few counts of this clone. This receptor's antigen is unknown. Base qualities are not provided; no much larger clone lies one nucleotide away.

The immunoSEQ Assay, a bias-controlled multiplex PCR, was used to amplify TCRbeta CDR3 regions from genomic DNA. In the original analysis: The number of nucleated cells in each sample was estimated from the amplification of reference gene primers within the assay. Sequence reads were collapsed and filtered to measure the absolute abundance of every unique TCRbeta CDR3 rearrangement. For each sample, productive Simpson clonality was calculated by taking the square root of Simpson's diversity index across productive rearrangements. Drawn from immuneACCESS, this table holds only the in-frame rearrangements with V and J called that TCRdb kept. Clones are partly lost; checked studies trace under half to an unresolved V gene and leave the rest unexplained. V, J and clone size are those of that table, while D and trimming were read from the DNA. This sample has a few hundred thousand clones in its table, and roughly 87% of those were observed once. Of the sample, around 3% is held by the ten largest clones.

The sequenced sample was PBMCs or T cells enriched from blood (not recorded which). This sequence originates from a woman aged 30 to 39 who had recovered from COVID-19.

The encoded CDR3 is CATSAGTANYGYTF. The bases read TGTGCCACCAGCGCCGGGACAGCTAACTATGGCTACACCTTC. Recombination connected TRBV15 to TRBJ1-2, with 7 bases in between that match TRBD1. The CDR3 contains 14 residues, cysteine and phenylalanine counted. The read is trimmed to its CDR3 DNA, 42 bases read in frame from base 1. The germline V gene encodes CDR1 LNHNV and CDR2 YYDKDF (reference sequence). Trimming leaves V shorter by 5 bases and J shorter by 0 bases, with the junction holding 3 bases beyond the gene matches. Supplemented by the reference TRBV15 and TRBJ1-2 proteins around the CDR3, the complete variable domain is DAMVIQNPRYQVTQFGKPVTLSCSQTLNHNVMYWYQQKSSQAPKLLFHYYDKDFNNEADTPDNFQSRRPNTSFCFLDIRSPGLGDTAMYLCATSAGTANYGYTFGSGTRLTVV.